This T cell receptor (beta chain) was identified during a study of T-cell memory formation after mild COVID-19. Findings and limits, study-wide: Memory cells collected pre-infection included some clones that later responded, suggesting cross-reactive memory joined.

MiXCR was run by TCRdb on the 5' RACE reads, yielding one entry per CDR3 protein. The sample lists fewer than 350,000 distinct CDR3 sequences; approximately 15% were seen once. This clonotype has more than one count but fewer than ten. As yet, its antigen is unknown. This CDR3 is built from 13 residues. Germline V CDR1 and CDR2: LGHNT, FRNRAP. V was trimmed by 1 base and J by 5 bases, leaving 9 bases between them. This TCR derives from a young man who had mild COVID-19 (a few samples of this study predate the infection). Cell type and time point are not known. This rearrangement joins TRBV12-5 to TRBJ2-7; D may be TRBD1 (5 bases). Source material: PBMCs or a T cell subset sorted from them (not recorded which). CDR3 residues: CASGLARDNEQYF. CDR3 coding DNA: TGTGCTAGTGGTTTGGCCAGGGATAACGAGCAGTACTTC. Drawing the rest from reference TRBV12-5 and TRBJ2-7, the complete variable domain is DARVTQTPRHKVTEMGQEVTMRCQPILGHNTVFWYRQTMMQGLELLAYFRNRAPLDDSGMPKDRFSAEMPDATLATLKIQPSEPRDSAVYFCASGLARDNEQYFGPGTRLTVT.